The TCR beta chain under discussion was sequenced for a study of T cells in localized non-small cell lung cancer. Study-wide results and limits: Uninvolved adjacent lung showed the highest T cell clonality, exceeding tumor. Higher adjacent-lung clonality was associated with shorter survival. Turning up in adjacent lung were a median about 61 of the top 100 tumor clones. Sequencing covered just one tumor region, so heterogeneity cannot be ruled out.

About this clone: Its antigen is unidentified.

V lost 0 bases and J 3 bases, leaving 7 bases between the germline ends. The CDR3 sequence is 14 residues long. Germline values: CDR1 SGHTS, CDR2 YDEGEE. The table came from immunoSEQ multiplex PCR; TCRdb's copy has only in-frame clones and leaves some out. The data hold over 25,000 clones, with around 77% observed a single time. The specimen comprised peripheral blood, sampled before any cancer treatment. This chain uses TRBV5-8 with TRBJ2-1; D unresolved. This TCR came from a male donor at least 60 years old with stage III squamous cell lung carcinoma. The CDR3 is CASSLGLHYNEQFF. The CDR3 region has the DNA TGTGCCAGCAGCTTGGGACTGCACTACAATGAGCAGTTCTTC.